The 28 T cell receptor beta chains below all came from one sample that was sequenced in a study of blood T cell repertoires in COVID-19 (dated by TCRdb to 2018 to 2021). The method was the immunoSEQ multiplex PCR assay. Imported from immuneACCESS, the table was reduced by TCRdb to in-frame sequences with V and J called. These copies leave out some clones; in studies compared against another copy, an unresolved V gene accounts for under half, and the cause of the remainder is not known. Within this sample are a few hundred thousand clones, with 85% of them counted one time only. Clones ranked in the top ten supply approximately 7.6% of the sample. Sequencing input: peripheral blood. The source is a human donor in a cohort sampled during active COVID-19.

The chain is built from TRBV14 and TRBJ1-1; perhaps TRBD1 as D (5 bases). Germline V gene lookup returns CDR1 SGHDN and CDR2 FVKESK. This CDR3 contains 16 residues. V was pared by 2 bases and J by 1 base, with 14 bases between. CDR3 DNA: TGTGCCAGCAGCCAAATTAGGGGCAATTCGAACACTGAAGCTTTCTTT. This gives the protein CASSQIRGNSNTEAFF.

The gene calls are TRBV6-5 and TRBJ2-7, with TRBD2 matching 9 bases. V shed 1 base, J shed 7 bases, and the junction held 11 bases outside the gene matches. CDR1 and CDR2 (germline): MNHEY, SVGAGI. The CDR3 has 16 amino acids. CDR3 DNA sequence: TGTGCCAGCAGTTACTGGCGCGGGGGGGGGCTAAGGGAGCAGTACTTC. Residues: CASSYWRGGGLREQYF.

The rearrangement joins TRBV7-6 to TRBJ2-1, with 13 bases that match TRBD2. The CDR3 loop spans 21 amino acids. Germline V gives CDR1 SGHVS, CDR2 FNYEAQ. V lost 5 bases and J lost 4; bases outside the gene matches: 20. CDR3 in DNA: TGTGCCAGCAGCCCCTTGGCGGAGAAGATAGGACTAGCGGGGGCATACAATGAGCAGTTCTTC. This sequence encodes CASSPLAEKIGLAGAYNEQFF.

The rearrangement links TRBV6-5 to TRBJ2-5; 10 nucleotides match TRBD2. CDR1 is MNHEY, CDR2 SVGAGI, per germline. The CDR3 length is 16 residues. With V trimmed by 0 bases and J by 2 bases, 3 bases remained unmatched. CDR3: CASSYSSSGGQETQYF. CDR3 in DNA: TGTGCCAGCAGTTACTCTTCTAGCGGGGGTCAAGAGACCCAGTACTTC.

V usage is TRBV5-5 and J usage is TRBJ2-1; tentatively, D is TRBD2 (5 bases). Germline CDR1 reads SGHKS; CDR2 reads YYEKEE (reference sequence). CDR3 length: 15 amino acids. Trimming took 0 bases from V and 7 from J, leaving 14 bases between them. The CDR3 DNA is TGTGCCAGCAGCTTGGCGGCTAGCCCGGGGAATGAGCAGTTCTTC. This codes for CASSLAASPGNEQFF.

The chain joins TRBV4-2 to TRBJ2-7; weak D call: TRBD1 (6 bases). The ends were cut back, 0 bases at V and 3 bases at J, with 15 bases in the middle. CDR1 and CDR2 from the germline V gene are LGHNA and YNFKEQ. There are 16 residues in the CDR3. This chain's CDR3 is CASSQDQTGSYYEQYF. The CDR3 DNA reads TGTGCCAGCAGCCAAGATCAAACAGGGAGCTACTACGAGCAGTACTTC.

The chain joins TRBV15 to TRBJ2-3, with 7 bases aligning to TRBD1. Germline trimming cut 1 base from V and 7 bases from J; bases unmatched to any gene: 11. Germline lookup yields CDR1 LNHNV and CDR2 YYDKDF (reference sequence). There are 16 residues in the CDR3. The DNA for the CDR3 is TGTGCCACCAGCAGAGTTACAGGGGTGGGCCAACATACGCAGTATTTT. The encoded protein is CATSRVTGVGQHTQYF.

The chain combines TRBV7-3 with TRBJ1-1, with D maybe TRBD1 (5 bases). CDR3 length: 14 amino acids. Per germline, CDR1 SGHTA and CDR2 FQGTGA. The V and J ends lost 3 bases and 1 base respectively, with 9 bases between them. The CDR3 nucleotides read TGTGCCAGCAGCTTGACAGTGGAGAACACTGAAGCTTTCTTT. Encoded protein: CASSLTVENTEAFF.

This rearrangement joins TRBV7-9 to TRBJ1-2; TRBD1 agrees at 8 bases. Germline V gives CDR1 SEHNR, CDR2 FQNEAQ (reference sequence). CDR3 length equals 14 residues. V was clipped by 5 bases and J by 3 bases; unmatched bases: 5. In nucleotides, the CDR3 is TGTGCCAGCAGCCCGCCGGACAGGGACTATGGCTACACCTTC. Its protein is CASSPPDRDYGYTF.

V and J are TRBV3-1 (or the pseudogene TRBV3-2) and TRBJ1-5; D is unresolved. V lost 0 bases and J 9 bases, leaving 9 bases between the germline ends. The CDR3 spans 13 residues. CDR1 and CDR2 (germline): LGHDT, YNNKEL (reference sequence). CDR3 DNA sequence: TGTGCCAGCAGCCAAGAGTATTTCTGGCCCCAGCATTTT. Its translation is CASSQEYFWPQHF.

The chain has TRBV2 and TRBJ1-3; tentatively, D is TRBD1 (5 bases). The germline V and J ends were trimmed by 6 bases and 0 bases, with 12 bases remaining between them. Germline CDR1 is SNHLY and CDR2 is FYNNEI. The CDR3 is made up of 15 amino acids. CDR3: CASRGDFFSGNTIYF. CDR3 nucleotide sequence: TGTGCCAGCAGGGGGGACTTCTTCTCTGGAAACACCATATATTTT.

The chain carries TRBV29-1 and TRBJ1-2, with D tentatively TRBD1 (5 bases). V was shortened by 0 bases and J by 6 bases, with 11 bases between the two germline ends. Germline CDR1 reads SQVTM; CDR2 reads ANQGSEA. CDR3 length: 13 residues. The chain's CDR3 is CSVEDYRRHGYTF. In DNA, the CDR3 is TGCAGCGTTGAAGATTACAGGCGCCATGGCTACACCTTC. Drawing the rest from reference TRBV29-1 and TRBJ1-2, the complete variable domain is SAVISQKPSRDICQRGTSLTIQCQVDSQVTMMFWYRQQPGQSLTLIATANQGSEATYESGFVIDKFPISRPNLTFSTLTVSNMSPEDSSIYLCSVEDYRRHGYTFGSGTRLTVV.

This chain joins TRBV24-1 and TRBJ2-7; weak D call: TRBD1 (5 bases). Trimming cost V 6 bases and J 5 bases, with 13 bases left between them. CDR1 is KGHDR and CDR2 is SFDVKD in the germline V gene. This CDR3 is 13 amino acids long. Here the CDR3 reads CATSKQGTDEQYF. The CDR3 DNA sequence: TGTGCCACCAGTAAGCAGGGTACGGACGAGCAGTACTTC.

V usage is TRBV2 and J usage is TRBJ1-5; tentative D call: TRBD1 (5 bases). V shed 5 bases and J shed 7 bases, with 12 bases lying between them. Germline CDR1 is SNHLY and CDR2 is FYNNEI. There are 13 residues in the CDR3. CDR3 loop: CASSLTVVQPQHF. In DNA, the CDR3 is TGTGCCAGCAGTCTGACAGTGGTCCAGCCCCAGCATTTT.

This chain joins TRBV5-1 and TRBJ2-3; 8 positions match TRBD1. The J segment lost 0 bases and the V segment lost 4 bases, leaving 7 bases of the junction unmatched. The CDR3 is 16 residues long. The germline gives CDR1 SGHRS, CDR2 YFSETQ. The CDR3 bases are TGCGCCAGCAGCCCAAGGACAGGGATGAGCACAGATACGCAGTATTTT. Amino acids: CASSPRTGMSTDTQYF.

The V and J genes are TRBV30 and TRBJ1-2; D might be TRBD1 (5 bases). This CDR3 is built from 10 residues. Trimming stripped 5 bases from V and 8 bases from J, with 9 bases between. Germline V lookup: CDR1 GTSNPN, CDR2 SVGIG (reference sequence). CDR3 protein: CAWQGPGYTF. The CDR3, as DNA: TGTGCCTGGCAGGGTCCGGGCTACACCTTC.

V is TRBV28 and J is TRBJ2-5; D is possibly TRBD2 (6 bases). With 8 bases removed from V and 6 bases from J, the gap between germline ends came to 16 bases. The CDR3 has 13 amino acids. Per germline, CDR1 MDHEN and CDR2 SYDVKM. The CDR3 here is CASRLTSSQTQYF. CDR3 coding DNA: TGTGCCAGCCGACTCACTAGCAGCCAGACCCAGTACTTC.

This chain connects TRBV12-3 or TRBV12-4 to TRBJ1-6; the D is unclear. The CDR3 length is 13 residues. The ends were cut back, 6 bases at V and 13 bases at J, with 16 bases in the middle. The CDR3 nucleotides read TGTGCCAGCAGGAGAGACACCTTTGGTCCCCTCCACTTT. Encoded protein: CASRRDTFGPLHF.

The chain links TRBV6-1 to TRBJ2-1; D is undetermined. The germline gives CDR1 MNHNS, CDR2 SASEGT. CDR3 length: 14 residues. Between the trimmed V and J ends, which lost 1 base and 4 bases, there was a span of 8 bases. CDR3 bases: TGTGCCAGCAGTGAAGTATTAGATTACAATGAGCAGTTCTTC. Protein product: CASSEVLDYNEQFF.

The chain links TRBV27 to TRBJ1-6; no reliable D call. The V end lost 1 base, the J end lost 14 bases, and 9 bases lay between the germline ends. Germline V gene sequence: CDR1 MNHEY, CDR2 SMNVEV (reference sequence). The CDR3 totals 12 residues. CDR3 bases: TGTGCCAGCAGTTTATTGGGCGATACCCTCCACTTT. Translated, it gives CASSLLGDTLHF.

The rearrangement joins TRBV6-2 or TRBV6-3 to TRBJ2-1, with 7 nucleotides matching TRBD2. The V segment lost 0 bases and the J segment 7 bases; nucleotides outside the gene matches: 6. The CDR3 is made up of 15 amino acids. In germline, CDR1 is MNHEY, CDR2 SVGEGT. The chain's CDR3 is CASSYSSREGNEQFF. CDR3 DNA: TGTGCCAGCAGTTACTCTAGTAGGGAGGGGAATGAGCAGTTCTTC.

Points on this clone: One end of the junction varies from germline; a read error may be responsible. The chain links TRBV6-5 to TRBJ2-2; 9 bases are a match to TRBD1. The CDR3 totals 15 residues. The germline CDR1 and CDR2 sequences are MNHEY and SVGAGI. This CDR3 is CASSHSGTGTGELFF. CDR3 in DNA: TGTGCCAGCAGTCACTCCGGGACAGGGACCGGGGAGCTGTTTTTT.

The chain links TRBV30 to TRBJ2-3; 10 bases fit TRBD1. CDR1 and CDR2 (germline): GTSNPN, SVGIG (reference sequence). Trimming cost V 7 bases and J 5 bases; bases outside gene matches: 12. The CDR3 spans 15 residues. DNA of the CDR3: TGTGCCTTATCTACGACAGGGGGCGTTTTAGATACGCAGTATTTT. Translating it yields CALSTTGGVLDTQYF.

This chain uses TRBV19 with TRBJ1-1; no reliable D call. V was pared by 6 bases and J by 1 base, with 9 bases between. Germline V CDR1 and CDR2: LNHDA, SQIVND (reference sequence). The CDR3 is 13 residues long. For the CDR3, the DNA is TGTGCCAGTAGGGGCAAGCAGAACACTGAAGCTTTCTTT. It encodes CASRGKQNTEAFF.

This clone was detected only a few times. The chain has TRBV4-2 and TRBJ1-4; a possible D gene is TRBD1 (6 bases). The V and J ends lost 5 bases and 8 bases respectively, with 15 bases between them. CDR3 length: 14 residues. Germline values: CDR1 LGHNA, CDR2 YNFKEQ. CDR3 amino acids: CASSETGNLEKLFF. CDR3 coding DNA: TGTGCCAGCAGCGAAACAGGGAATTTAGAAAAACTGTTTTTT.

In DNA form, the CDR3 reads TGTGCCAGCAGTCGCCGGGGACAGGGGCGACTCTACGAGCAGTACTTC. Encoded protein: CASSRRGQGRLYEQYF. The V gene is TRBV27, the J gene TRBJ2-7, with 10 bases matching TRBD1. The ends lost 5 bases at V and 3 bases at J; junction bases unmatched: 10. The CDR3 runs to 16 residues. In germline, CDR1 is MNHEY, CDR2 SMNVEV (reference sequence).

The chain carries TRBV30 and TRBJ1-1; 8 nucleotides match TRBD1. After removal of 4 bases from V and 0 bases from J, the junction contained 1 base not matched to a gene. Germline assignment: CDR1 GTSNPN and CDR2 SVGIG (reference sequence). The length of the CDR3 is 13 residues. CDR3 sequence reads: CAWTGQVNTEAFF. The CDR3 coding sequence is TGTGCCTGGACGGGACAGGTGAACACTGAAGCTTTCTTT.

A note on this clone: An end of the junction does not agree with germline; a read error may underlie this. V is TRBV24-1 and J is TRBJ2-3; 7 nucleotides match TRBD1. The CDR3 sequence is 13 residues long. Germline V gene data show CDR1 as KGHDR and CDR2 as SFDVKD. The CDR3 region has the DNA TGTGCCACCAGTGATGGGACAGCCAACCCACTGTCGTTT. It codes for CATSDGTANPLSF.